This T cell receptor beta chain was captured in a study of CD8 T cells in Susac syndrome. RNA amounts of roughly 0.5 to 1 ug underwent reverse transcription with random hexamers. MiXCR, run by TCRdb on the immunoSEQ multiplex PCR reads, gives a single entry per CDR3 protein. This table has 130,000 or so distinct CDR3 sequences, over 95% appearing once. The germline CDR1 and CDR2 sequences are SQVTM and ANQGSEA. With 4 bases removed from V and 8 bases from J, the gap between germline ends came to 17 bases. The length of the CDR3 is 13 residues. The TCR sequence derives from a human donor with Susac syndrome. The chain is built from TRBV29-1 and TRBJ1-1, with D hard to call. The sequenced material came from CD4+ T cells from PBMCs. Here the CDR3 DNA reads TGCAGCGTTGGGTCCAGGTTCCGCGCCGAAGCTTTCTTT. Protein: CSVGSRFRAEAFF.